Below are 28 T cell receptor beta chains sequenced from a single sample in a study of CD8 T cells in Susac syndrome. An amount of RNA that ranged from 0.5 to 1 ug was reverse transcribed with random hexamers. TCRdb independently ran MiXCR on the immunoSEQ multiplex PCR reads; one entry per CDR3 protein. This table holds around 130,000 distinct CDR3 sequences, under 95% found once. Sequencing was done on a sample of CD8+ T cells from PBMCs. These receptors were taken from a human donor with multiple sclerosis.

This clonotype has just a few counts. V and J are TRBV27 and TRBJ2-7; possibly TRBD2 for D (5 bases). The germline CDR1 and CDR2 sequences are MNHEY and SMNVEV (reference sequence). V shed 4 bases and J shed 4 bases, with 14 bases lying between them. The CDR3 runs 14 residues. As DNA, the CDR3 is TGTGCCAGCAGTTGGGCCCCGGGAATTTACGAGCAGTACTTC. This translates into CASSWAPGIYEQYF.

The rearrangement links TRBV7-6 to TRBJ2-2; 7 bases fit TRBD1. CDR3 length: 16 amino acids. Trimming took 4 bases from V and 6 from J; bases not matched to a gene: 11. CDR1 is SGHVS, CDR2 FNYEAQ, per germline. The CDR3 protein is CASSSFDRESAGELFF. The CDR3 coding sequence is TGTGCCAGCAGCTCATTCGACAGGGAGTCGGCCGGGGAGCTGTTTTTT.

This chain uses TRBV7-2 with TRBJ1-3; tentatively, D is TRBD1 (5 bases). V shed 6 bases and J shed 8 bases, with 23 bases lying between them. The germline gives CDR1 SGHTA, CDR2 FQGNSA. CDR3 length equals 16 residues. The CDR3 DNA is TGTGCCAGCAGTTTTCATCCTACAGGTCCGGTGCACACCATATATTTT. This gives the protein CASSFHPTGPVHTIYF. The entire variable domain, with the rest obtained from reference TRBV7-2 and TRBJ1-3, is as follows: GAGVSQSPSNKVTEKGKDVELRCDPISGHTALYWYRQSLGQGLEFLIYFQGNSAPDKSGLPSDRFSAERTGGSVSTLTIQRTQQEDSAVYLCASSFHPTGPVHTIYFGEGSWLTVV.

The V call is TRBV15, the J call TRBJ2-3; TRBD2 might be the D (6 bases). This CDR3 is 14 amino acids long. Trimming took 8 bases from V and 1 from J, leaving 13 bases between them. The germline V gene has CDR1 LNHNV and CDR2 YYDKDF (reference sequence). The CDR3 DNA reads TGTGCCACCGAAGACGGGGAGGGCACAGATACGCAGTATTTT. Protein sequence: CATEDGEGTDTQYF.

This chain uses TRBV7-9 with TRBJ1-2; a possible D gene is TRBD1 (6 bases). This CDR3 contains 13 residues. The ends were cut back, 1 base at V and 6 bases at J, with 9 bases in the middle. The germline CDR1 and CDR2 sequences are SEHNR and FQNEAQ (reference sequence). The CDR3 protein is CASSLVGGHGYTF. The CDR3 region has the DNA TGTGCCAGCAGCTTAGTAGGGGGACATGGCTACACCTTC.

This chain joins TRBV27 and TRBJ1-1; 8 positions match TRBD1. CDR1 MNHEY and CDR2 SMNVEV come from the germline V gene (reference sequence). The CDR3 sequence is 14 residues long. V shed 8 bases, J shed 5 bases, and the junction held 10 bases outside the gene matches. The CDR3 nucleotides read TGTGCCAGCGGCTTAACAGGGGGTCTGACTGAAGCTTTCTTT. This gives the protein CASGLTGGLTEAFF.

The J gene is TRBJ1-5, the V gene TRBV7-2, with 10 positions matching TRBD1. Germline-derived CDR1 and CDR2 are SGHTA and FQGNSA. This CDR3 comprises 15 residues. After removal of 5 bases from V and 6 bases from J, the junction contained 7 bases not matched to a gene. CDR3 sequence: CASSVWTGGPQPQHF. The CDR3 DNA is TGTGCCAGCAGCGTATGGACAGGGGGTCCTCAGCCCCAGCATTTT.

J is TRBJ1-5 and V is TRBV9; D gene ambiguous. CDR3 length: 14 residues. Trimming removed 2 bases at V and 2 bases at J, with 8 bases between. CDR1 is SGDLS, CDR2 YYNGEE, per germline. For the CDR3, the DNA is TGTGCCAGCAGCGTGTGGGAGGGCAATCAGCCCCAGCATTTT. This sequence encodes CASSVWEGNQPQHF.

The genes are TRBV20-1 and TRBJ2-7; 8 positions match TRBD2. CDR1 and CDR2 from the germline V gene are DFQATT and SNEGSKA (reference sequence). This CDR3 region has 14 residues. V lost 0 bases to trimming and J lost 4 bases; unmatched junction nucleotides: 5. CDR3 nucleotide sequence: TGCAGTGCTAGAGATAGCGGGGCCCAGTACGAGCAGTACTTC. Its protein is CSARDSGAQYEQYF.

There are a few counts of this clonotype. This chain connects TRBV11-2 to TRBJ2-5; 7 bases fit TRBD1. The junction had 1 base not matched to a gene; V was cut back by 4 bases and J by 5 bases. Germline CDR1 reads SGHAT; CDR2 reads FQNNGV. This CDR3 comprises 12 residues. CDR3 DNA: TGTGCCAGCAGCTGGGACAGCGAGACCCAGTACTTC. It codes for CASSWDSETQYF. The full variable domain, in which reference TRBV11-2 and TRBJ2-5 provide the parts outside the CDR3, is EAGVAQSPRYKIIEKRQSVAFWCNPISGHATLYWYQQILGQGPKLLIQFQNNGVVDDSQLPKDRFSAERLKGVDSTLKIQPAKLEDSAVYLCASSWDSETQYFGPGTRLLVL.

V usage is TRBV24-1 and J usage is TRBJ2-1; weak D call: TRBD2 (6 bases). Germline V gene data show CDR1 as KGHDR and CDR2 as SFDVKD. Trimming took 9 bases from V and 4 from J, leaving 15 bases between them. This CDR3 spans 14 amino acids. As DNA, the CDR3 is TGTGCCACCCAGCCGGGAGCGTCATACAATGAGCAGTTCTTC. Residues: CATQPGASYNEQFF.

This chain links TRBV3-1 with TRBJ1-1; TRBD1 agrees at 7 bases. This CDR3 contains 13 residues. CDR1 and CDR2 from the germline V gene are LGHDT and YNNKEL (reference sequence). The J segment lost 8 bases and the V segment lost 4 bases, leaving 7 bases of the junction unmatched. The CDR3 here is CASSPDRDGEAFF. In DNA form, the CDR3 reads TGTGCCAGCAGCCCCGACAGGGACGGGGAAGCTTTCTTT.

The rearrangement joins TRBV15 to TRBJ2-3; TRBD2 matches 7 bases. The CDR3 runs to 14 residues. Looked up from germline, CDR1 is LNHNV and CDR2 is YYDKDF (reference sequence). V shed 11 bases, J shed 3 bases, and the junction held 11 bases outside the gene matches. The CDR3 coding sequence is TGTGCCCTCTCTGGGCGGGAGAGAACAGATACGCAGTATTTT. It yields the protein CALSGRERTDTQYF.

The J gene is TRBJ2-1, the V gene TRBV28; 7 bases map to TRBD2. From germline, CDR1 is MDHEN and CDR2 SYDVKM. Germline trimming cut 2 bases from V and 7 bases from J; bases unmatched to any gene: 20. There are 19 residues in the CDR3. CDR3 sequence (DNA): TGTGCCAGCAGTTTAAAGGCTAGCGGAATCCTTCTCTGGGGTAATGAGCAGTTCTTC. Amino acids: CASSLKASGILLWGNEQFF. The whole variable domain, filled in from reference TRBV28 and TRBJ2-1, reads DVKVTQSSRYLVKRTGEKVFLECVQDMDHENMFWYRQDPGLGLRLIYFSYDVKMKEKGDIPEGYSVSREKKERFSLILESASTNQTSMYLCASSLKASGILLWGNEQFFGPGTRLTVL.

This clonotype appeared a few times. CDR3 bases: TGTGCCAGCAGTACTCAGGGGAACACTGAAGCTTTCTTT. Translated, it gives CASSTQGNTEAFF. The rearrangement links TRBV6-2 or TRBV6-3 to TRBJ1-1; weak D call: TRBD1 (5 bases). CDR1 is MNHEY, CDR2 SVGEGT, per germline. V lost 5 bases to trimming and J lost 1 base, with 8 bases between them. The CDR3 spans 13 residues.

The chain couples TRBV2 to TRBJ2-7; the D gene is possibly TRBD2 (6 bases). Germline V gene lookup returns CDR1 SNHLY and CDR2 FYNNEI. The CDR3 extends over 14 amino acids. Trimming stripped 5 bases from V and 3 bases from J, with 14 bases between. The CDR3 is CASSRGLSNYEQYF. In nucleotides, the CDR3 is TGTGCCAGCAGTCGGGGACTGTCAAACTACGAGCAGTACTTC.

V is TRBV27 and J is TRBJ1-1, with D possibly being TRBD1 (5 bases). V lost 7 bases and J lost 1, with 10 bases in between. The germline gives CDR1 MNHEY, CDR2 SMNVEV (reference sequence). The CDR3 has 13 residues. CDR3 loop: CASNSQGNTEAFF. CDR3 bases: TGTGCCAGCAACTCTCAGGGGAACACTGAAGCTTTCTTT.

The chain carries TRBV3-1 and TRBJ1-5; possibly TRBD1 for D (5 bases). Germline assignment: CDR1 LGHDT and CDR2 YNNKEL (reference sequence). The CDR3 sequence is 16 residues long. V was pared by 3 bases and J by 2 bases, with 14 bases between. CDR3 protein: CASSQDVGEGNQPQHF. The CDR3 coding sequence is TGTGCCAGCAGCCAGGACGTGGGGGAGGGCAATCAGCCCCAGCATTTT.

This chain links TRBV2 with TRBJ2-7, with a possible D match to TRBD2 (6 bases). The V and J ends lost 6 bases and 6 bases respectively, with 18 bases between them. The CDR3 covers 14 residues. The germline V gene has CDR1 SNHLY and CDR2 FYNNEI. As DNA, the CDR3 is TGTGCCAGCAGCGTCGCCAGCGGGTACTCCGAGCAGTACTTC. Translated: CASSVASGYSEQYF.

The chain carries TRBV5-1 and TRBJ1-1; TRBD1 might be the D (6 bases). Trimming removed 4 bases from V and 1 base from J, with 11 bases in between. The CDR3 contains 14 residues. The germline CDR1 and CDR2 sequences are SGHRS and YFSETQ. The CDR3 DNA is TGCGCCAGCAGCCCCCGGGGGGCGAACACTGAAGCTTTCTTT. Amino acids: CASSPRGANTEAFF. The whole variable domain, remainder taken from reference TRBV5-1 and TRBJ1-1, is KAGVTQTPRYLIKTRGQQVTLSCSPISGHRSVSWYQQTPGQGLQFLFEYFSETQRNKGNFPGRFSGRQFSNSRSEMNVSTLELGDSALYLCASSPRGANTEAFFGQGTRLTVV.

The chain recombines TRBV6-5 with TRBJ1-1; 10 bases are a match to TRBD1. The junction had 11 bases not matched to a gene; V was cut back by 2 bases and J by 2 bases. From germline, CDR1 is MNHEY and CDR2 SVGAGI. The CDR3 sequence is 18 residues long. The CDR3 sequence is CASSYTGTGEALNTEAFF. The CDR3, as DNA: TGTGCCAGCAGTTACACCGGGACAGGGGAGGCGCTCAACACTGAAGCTTTCTTT.

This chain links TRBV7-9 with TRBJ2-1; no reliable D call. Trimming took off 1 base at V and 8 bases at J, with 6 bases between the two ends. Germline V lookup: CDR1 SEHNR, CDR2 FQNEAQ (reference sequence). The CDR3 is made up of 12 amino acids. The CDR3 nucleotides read TGTGCCAGCAGCTTAGGCAGCTATGAGCAGTTCTTC. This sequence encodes CASSLGSYEQFF.

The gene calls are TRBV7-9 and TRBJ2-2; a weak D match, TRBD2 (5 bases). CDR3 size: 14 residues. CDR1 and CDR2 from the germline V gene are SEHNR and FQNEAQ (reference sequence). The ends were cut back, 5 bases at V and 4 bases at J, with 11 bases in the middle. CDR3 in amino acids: CASSPTTGTGELFF. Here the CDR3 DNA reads TGTGCCAGCAGCCCGACTACTGGCACCGGGGAGCTGTTTTTT.

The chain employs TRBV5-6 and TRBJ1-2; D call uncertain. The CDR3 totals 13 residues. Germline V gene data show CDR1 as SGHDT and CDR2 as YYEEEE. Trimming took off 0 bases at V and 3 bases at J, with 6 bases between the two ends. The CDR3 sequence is CASSLGEDYGYTF. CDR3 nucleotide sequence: TGTGCCAGCAGCTTGGGGGAGGACTATGGCTACACCTTC.

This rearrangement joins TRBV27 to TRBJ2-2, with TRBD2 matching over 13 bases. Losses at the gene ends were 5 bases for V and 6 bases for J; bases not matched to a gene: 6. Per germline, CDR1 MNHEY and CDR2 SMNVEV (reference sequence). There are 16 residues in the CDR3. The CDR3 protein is CASSLRLAGGAGELFF. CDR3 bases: TGTGCCAGCAGTCTTCGACTAGCGGGAGGTGCCGGGGAGCTGTTTTTT.

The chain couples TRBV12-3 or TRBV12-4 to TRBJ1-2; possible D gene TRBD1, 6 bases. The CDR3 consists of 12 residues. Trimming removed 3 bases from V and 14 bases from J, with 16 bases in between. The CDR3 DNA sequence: TGTGCCAGCAGTTTGGACAGTTTATTGCGAACCTTC. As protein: CASSLDSLLRTF.

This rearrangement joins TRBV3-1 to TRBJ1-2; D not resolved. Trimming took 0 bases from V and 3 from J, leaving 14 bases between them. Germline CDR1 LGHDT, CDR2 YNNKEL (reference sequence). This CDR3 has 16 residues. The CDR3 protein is CASSQDLEGGYYGYTF. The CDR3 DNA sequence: TGTGCCAGCAGCCAAGATCTCGAGGGAGGTTACTATGGCTACACCTTC.

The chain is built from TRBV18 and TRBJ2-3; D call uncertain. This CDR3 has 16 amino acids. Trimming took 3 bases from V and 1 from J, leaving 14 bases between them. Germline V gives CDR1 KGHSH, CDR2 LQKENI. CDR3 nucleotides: TGTGCCAGCTCACCCCGGATGGGTGGGCGCACAGATACGCAGTATTTT. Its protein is CASSPRMGGRTDTQYF.